One and the same sample provided the 2 T cell receptor beta chains below, sequenced in a study of blood T cell repertoires in COVID-19. Repertoires were generated with immunoSEQ multiplex PCR, while TCRdb's copy carries only in-frame clones and drops some. The data contain nearly 15,000 clones, 89% of them singletons. The source material was peripheral blood. The source of these receptors is a human donor in a cohort sampled during active COVID-19.

The chain joins TRBV9 to TRBJ1-2, with D maybe TRBD1 (6 bases). CDR3 size: 13 residues. The V end lost 2 bases, the J end lost 7 bases, and 12 bases lay between the germline ends. CDR1 and CDR2 (germline): SGDLS, YYNGEE. This CDR3 is CASSVYRAGGYTF. CDR3 bases: TGTGCCAGCAGCGTTTACAGGGCAGGTGGCTACACCTTC.

This chain joins TRBV27 and TRBJ2-3; D perhaps matches TRBD1 (5 bases). V lost 2 bases to trimming and J lost 2 bases, with 8 bases between them. Per the germline V gene, CDR1 is MNHEY and CDR2 is SMNVEV (reference sequence). This CDR3 has 14 amino acids. DNA of the CDR3: TGTGCCAGCAGTTTAGGGGCGCCCACAGATACGCAGTATTTT. Translation gives CASSLGAPTDTQYF.